A selection of T cell receptor beta chains follows, all from one sample in a study of CD8 T cells in Susac syndrome. Each CDR3 protein is one row after TCRdb ran MiXCR on the immunoSEQ multiplex PCR reads. This sample has some 300,000 distinct CDR3 sequences; almost 85% occur once, and the top ten carry 0.21%. Sequenced: CD8+ T cells from PBMCs. Every receptor here comes from a human donor with multiple sclerosis. CDR3s include the opening cysteine and the closing phenylalanine or tryptophan. Each record gives: CDR3 protein, CDR3 DNA, clone size, J gene, D gene, V gene. D genes are given only for firm matches. The size of a clone is reported for some rows only, either as once, few or many, or as a class for expanded clones.

cdr3_aa: CAWSQGQSPGELFF; cdr3_nt: TGTGCCTGGAGCCAGGGACAGTCGCCCGGGGAGCTGTTTTTT; clone_size: -; j_call: TRBJ2-2; d_call: TRBD1; v_call: TRBV30
cdr3_aa: CASSLARHSREQYF; cdr3_nt: TGCGCCAGCAGCTTGGCCCGCCACTCCCGGGAGCAGTACTTC; clone_size: -; j_call: TRBJ2-7; d_call: -; v_call: TRBV5-1
cdr3_aa: CASSRFTGKRTQYF; cdr3_nt: TGTGCCAGCAGCCGATTTACAGGGAAGAGAACCCAGTACTTC; clone_size: -; j_call: TRBJ2-5; d_call: -; v_call: TRBV28
cdr3_aa: CATSDLQGLAGEETQYF; cdr3_nt: TGTGCCACCAGTGATTTGCAAGGACTAGCGGGAGAAGAGACCCAGTACTTC; clone_size: -; j_call: TRBJ2-5; d_call: TRBD2; v_call: TRBV24-1
cdr3_aa: CASSLLGFGLATNNEQFF; cdr3_nt: TGTGCCAGCAGTTTATTGGGATTCGGACTAGCGACGAACAATGAGCAGTTCTTC; clone_size: -; j_call: TRBJ2-1; d_call: TRBD2; v_call: TRBV27
cdr3_aa: CASSQDRLADYNEQFF; cdr3_nt: TGCGCCAGCAGCCAAGACAGACTAGCGGATTACAATGAGCAGTTCTTC; clone_size: -; j_call: TRBJ2-1; d_call: TRBD2; v_call: TRBV4-3
cdr3_aa: CAISESMGIGELFF; cdr3_nt: TGTGCCATCAGTGAGTCGATGGGAATCGGGGAGCTGTTTTTT; clone_size: -; j_call: TRBJ2-2; d_call: -; v_call: TRBV10-3
cdr3_aa: CARDGSYNEQFF; cdr3_nt: TGTGCCCGAGACGGATCCTACAATGAGCAGTTCTTC; clone_size: -; j_call: TRBJ2-1; d_call: -; v_call: TRBV30
cdr3_aa: CASSLVSGRPYNEQFF; cdr3_nt: TGTGCCAGCAGCTTAGTCAGCGGGAGGCCCTACAATGAGCAGTTCTTC; clone_size: -; j_call: TRBJ2-1; d_call: TRBD2; v_call: TRBV7-8
cdr3_aa: CASSTSKLNWVGEQYF; cdr3_nt: TGTGCTAGTTCAACCTCCAAACTCAACTGGGTGGGAGAGCAGTACTTC; clone_size: -; j_call: TRBJ2-7; d_call: -; v_call: TRBV12-5
cdr3_aa: CASSLGAGGPSGANVLTF; cdr3_nt: TGTGCCAGCAGCCTGGGGGCGGGAGGACCCTCTGGGGCCAACGTCCTGACTTTC; clone_size: -; j_call: TRBJ2-6; d_call: TRBD2; v_call: TRBV5-4
cdr3_aa: CASSYDTVGTQYF; cdr3_nt: TGTGCCAGCAGCTATGACACGGTCGGGACCCAGTACTTC; clone_size: -; j_call: TRBJ2-5; d_call: -; v_call: TRBV7-2
cdr3_aa: CASSSWSEQYF; cdr3_nt: TGTGCCAGCAGTTCGTGGTCCGAGCAGTACTTC; clone_size: -; j_call: TRBJ2-7; d_call: -; v_call: TRBV27
cdr3_aa: CATSRGQGSFSHSSYNEQFF; cdr3_nt: TGTGCCACCAGTCGCGGACAGGGGAGTTTTTCCCATAGCTCCTACAATGAGCAGTTCTTC; clone_size: -; j_call: TRBJ2-1; d_call: TRBD1; v_call: TRBV24-1
cdr3_aa: CARSVWADNQPQHF; cdr3_nt: TGTGCCCGGAGTGTATGGGCAGACAATCAGCCCCAGCATTTT; clone_size: -; j_call: TRBJ1-5; d_call: -; v_call: TRBV30
cdr3_aa: CAWSPGTGISQPQHF; cdr3_nt: TGTGCCTGGAGCCCCGGGACAGGGATAAGTCAGCCCCAGCATTTT; clone_size: -; j_call: TRBJ1-5; d_call: TRBD1; v_call: TRBV30
cdr3_aa: CASSSWTSGRYNEQFF; cdr3_nt: TGTGCCAGCAGTTCCTGGACTAGCGGGAGGTACAATGAGCAGTTCTTC; clone_size: -; j_call: TRBJ2-1; d_call: TRBD2; v_call: TRBV27
cdr3_aa: CASSALGSGPTYEQYF; cdr3_nt: TGTGCCAGCAGTGCCCTCGGGAGCGGGCCGACCTACGAGCAGTACTTC; clone_size: -; j_call: TRBJ2-7; d_call: -; v_call: TRBV6-2/TRBV6-3
cdr3_aa: CASSSLNTLIEAFF; cdr3_nt: TGTGCCAGCAGTAGCCTTAACACTCTGATTGAAGCTTTCTTT; clone_size: few; j_call: TRBJ1-1; d_call: -; v_call: TRBV28
cdr3_aa: CAWSAVSSPGNYEQYF; cdr3_nt: TGTGCCTGGAGTGCCGTCAGTAGTCCCGGGAACTACGAGCAGTACTTC; clone_size: -; j_call: TRBJ2-7; d_call: -; v_call: TRBV30
cdr3_aa: CATRISGPPSYEQYF; cdr3_nt: TGTGCCACCAGAATTTCCGGGCCCCCCTCCTACGAGCAGTACTTC; clone_size: -; j_call: TRBJ2-7; d_call: -; v_call: TRBV24-1
cdr3_aa: CASSSLTGVSGEQFF; cdr3_nt: TGTGCCAGTAGTTCCTTGACAGGGGTTTCAGGTGAGCAGTTCTTC; clone_size: -; j_call: TRBJ2-1; d_call: TRBD1; v_call: TRBV19
cdr3_aa: CASSLVGQGEREQYF; cdr3_nt: TGTGCCAGCAGCTTAGTCGGACAGGGTGAGCGCGAGCAGTACTTC; clone_size: -; j_call: TRBJ2-7; d_call: TRBD1; v_call: TRBV7-9
cdr3_aa: CASSLAGLLDYNEQFF; cdr3_nt: TGCGCCAGCAGCTTGGCGGGACTTCTAGACTACAATGAGCAGTTCTTC; clone_size: -; j_call: TRBJ2-1; d_call: -; v_call: TRBV5-1
cdr3_aa: CSAREGLFNYGYTF; cdr3_nt: TGCAGTGCTAGAGAGGGGCTGTTTAACTATGGCTACACCTTC; clone_size: -; j_call: TRBJ1-2; d_call: -; v_call: TRBV20-1
cdr3_aa: CASSLDQGGNTEAFF; cdr3_nt: TGTGCCAGCAGCTTAGACCAAGGTGGGAACACTGAAGCTTTCTTT; clone_size: -; j_call: TRBJ1-1; d_call: -; v_call: TRBV7-9
cdr3_aa: CASSASGSYEQYF; cdr3_nt: TGTGCCAGCTCGGCTAGCGGATCTTACGAGCAGTACTTC; clone_size: -; j_call: TRBJ2-7; d_call: TRBD2; v_call: TRBV25-1
cdr3_aa: CASSLAFPRAGLYYEQYF; cdr3_nt: TGTGCCAGCAGCTTGGCTTTTCCCCGGGCAGGACTATACTACGAGCAGTACTTC; clone_size: -; j_call: TRBJ2-7; d_call: -; v_call: TRBV5-4
cdr3_aa: CSAVPGTNTGELFF; cdr3_nt: TGCAGCGCAGTACCGGGGACGAACACCGGGGAGCTGTTTTTT; clone_size: -; j_call: TRBJ2-2; d_call: -; v_call: TRBV29-1
cdr3_aa: CASSAPNTEAFF; cdr3_nt: TGTGCCAGCAGCGCACCAAACACTGAAGCTTTCTTT; clone_size: -; j_call: TRBJ1-1; d_call: -; v_call: TRBV11-2
cdr3_aa: CASGGPLQGRAGGNYEQYF; cdr3_nt: TGTGCCAGCGGTGGGCCGCTACAGGGGAGGGCGGGTGGTAATTACGAGCAGTACTTC; clone_size: -; j_call: TRBJ2-7; d_call: -; v_call: TRBV21-1
cdr3_aa: CASSQYMTSGSLRAPLKNEQYF; cdr3_nt: TGCGCCAGCAGCCAATATATGACTAGCGGGAGCCTGAGAGCGCCACTTAAGAACGAGCAGTACTTC; clone_size: once; j_call: TRBJ2-7; d_call: TRBD2; v_call: TRBV4-1
cdr3_aa: CAISPAAGEGPSEQYF; cdr3_nt: TGTGCCATCTCCCCGGCGGCGGGAGAGGGCCCGAGTGAGCAGTACTTC; clone_size: -; j_call: TRBJ2-7; d_call: TRBD2; v_call: TRBV10-3
cdr3_aa: CASSYSWGPYYGYTF; cdr3_nt: TGTGCCAGCAGTTACTCGTGGGGGCCCTACTATGGCTACACCTTC; clone_size: -; j_call: TRBJ1-2; d_call: -; v_call: TRBV6-5
cdr3_aa: CASSFLGRTGTQYF; cdr3_nt: TGTGCCAGCAGTTTCCTCGGTAGGACAGGTACGCAGTATTTT; clone_size: -; j_call: TRBJ2-3; d_call: TRBD1; v_call: TRBV27
cdr3_aa: CASSISAGEETQYF; cdr3_nt: TGTGCCAGTAGTATATCGGCCGGAGAAGAGACCCAGTACTTC; clone_size: -; j_call: TRBJ2-5; d_call: -; v_call: TRBV19
cdr3_aa: CASSQDFSSYNEQFF; cdr3_nt: TGCGCCAGCAGCCAAGATTTCAGTTCCTACAATGAGCAGTTCTTC; clone_size: -; j_call: TRBJ2-1; d_call: -; v_call: TRBV4-3
cdr3_aa: CASSDSRTSGGYTDTQYF; cdr3_nt: TGTGCCAGCAGTGACTCGAGGACTAGCGGGGGTTACACAGATACGCAGTATTTT; clone_size: -; j_call: TRBJ2-3; d_call: TRBD2; v_call: TRBV6-4
cdr3_aa: CASSFSDWGGPDTQYF; cdr3_nt: TGTGCCAGCAGCTTCTCGGACTGGGGTGGACCAGATACGCAGTATTTT; clone_size: -; j_call: TRBJ2-3; d_call: -; v_call: TRBV7-9
cdr3_aa: CASSLGQGVPYEQYF; cdr3_nt: TGCGCCAGCAGCTTGGGACAGGGGGTCCCCTACGAGCAGTACTTC; clone_size: -; j_call: TRBJ2-7; d_call: TRBD1; v_call: TRBV5-1
cdr3_aa: CASSLEGVTEAFF; cdr3_nt: TGTGCCAGCAGTTTGGAGGGGGTCACTGAAGCTTTCTTT; clone_size: -; j_call: TRBJ1-1; d_call: -; v_call: TRBV27